Following are 30 T cell receptor beta chains from one sample sequenced in a study of beta chain features in type 1 diabetes. Study-wide results and caveats: In every one of the four CD4+ subsets, TCRB CDR3s were moderately but significantly shorter in Type 1 diabetes patients.

Reverse transcription of all isolated RNA meant that expressed TCRB transcripts were sequenced. TCRdb's copy holds only in-frame clones and misses some; the assay was immunoSEQ multiplex PCR. The data hold roughly 300,000 clones, with roughly an eighth observed a single time. No antigens are known for them. The sample taken for sequencing was naive CD4+ T cells from blood. Every receptor here comes from a man aged 25 to 40 with type 1 diabetes.

V usage is TRBV11-2 and J usage is TRBJ2-3; D not certain. CDR1 and CDR2 from the germline V gene are SGHAT and FQNNGV. CDR3 length equals 11 residues. V lost 8 bases, J lost 3 bases, and 6 bases lay in between. The CDR3 loop reads CASVDTDTQYF. The CDR3 DNA reads TGTGCCAGCGTAGATACAGATACGCAGTATTTT. Full variable domain (rest looked up from reference TRBV11-2 and TRBJ2-3): EAGVAQSPRYKIIEKRQSVAFWCNPISGHATLYWYQQILGQGPKLLIQFQNNGVVDDSQLPKDRFSAERLKGVDSTLKIQPAKLEDSAVYLCASVDTDTQYFGPGTRLTVL.

This clone showed up just a few times. This chain uses TRBV5-1 with TRBJ2-1; 13 bases map to TRBD2. This CDR3 region has 17 residues. The germline gives CDR1 SGHRS, CDR2 YFSETQ. Unmatched junction bases numbered 8, after V lost 4 bases and J lost 4 bases. CDR3 region: CASSLGLAGDLYNEQFF. CDR3 nucleotides: TGCGCCAGCAGCCTCGGACTAGCGGGAGATCTTTACAATGAGCAGTTCTTC.

The CDR3 here is CASSSGLRGDTDTQYF. The CDR3 DNA sequence: TGTGCCAGCAGCTCGGGTCTCCGCGGCGACACAGATACGCAGTATTTT. This sequence joins TRBV7-3 and TRBJ2-3; D gene unclear. CDR3 length equals 16 residues. Germline loops: CDR1 SGHTA, CDR2 FQGTGA. Between the trimmed V and J ends, which lost 4 bases and 2 bases, there was a span of 16 bases.

The chain couples TRBV4-1 to TRBJ2-1; D gene ambiguous. V shed 5 bases and J shed 5 bases, with 13 bases lying between them. CDR3 length: 14 residues. Germline V gene data show CDR1 as MGHRA and CDR2 as YSYEKL. Here the CDR3 reads CASSRPSSHNEQFF. The DNA of the CDR3 is TGCGCCAGCAGCAGGCCTAGTTCCCACAATGAGCAGTTCTTC.

CDR3 bases: TGTGCCAGCAGTTTATCCGGACAGGGGACGACAGATACGCAGTATTTT. Translating it yields CASSLSGQGTTDTQYF. V and J are TRBV28 and TRBJ2-3; the match to TRBD1 covers 9 bases. The CDR3 runs 16 residues. J gave up 3 bases and V 1 base, and 5 bases lay outside the gene matches. From germline, CDR1 is MDHEN and CDR2 SYDVKM.

The chain is built from TRBV5-1 and TRBJ2-2, with 12 positions matching TRBD1. CDR1 and CDR2 from the germline V gene are SGHRS and YFSETQ. The V and J ends lost 3 bases and 6 bases, in that order; junction bases with no gene match: 9. CDR3 size: 17 residues. DNA for the CDR3: TGCGCCAGCAGCTGGTCGGGACAGGGGGCGCAACCCGGGGAGCTGTTTTTT. Protein product: CASSWSGQGAQPGELFF.

The rearrangement links TRBV9 to TRBJ2-1; 13 bases agree with TRBD2. Unmatched junction bases numbered 6, after V lost 3 bases and J lost 6 bases. From germline, CDR1 is SGDLS and CDR2 YYNGEE. The CDR3 is 16 residues long. The CDR3 loop is CASSGPGTSGINEQFF. The CDR3 region has the DNA TGTGCCAGCAGCGGACCCGGGACTAGCGGGATCAATGAGCAGTTCTTC.

V and J are TRBV9 and TRBJ2-3, with 7 bases aligning to TRBD1. Looked up from germline, CDR1 is SGDLS and CDR2 is YYNGEE. This CDR3 has 16 amino acids. The J segment lost 2 bases and the V segment lost 4 bases, leaving 10 bases of the junction unmatched. The CDR3 protein is CASSLETGLLTDTQYF. CDR3 bases: TGTGCCAGCAGCCTGGAGACAGGGCTCCTCACAGATACGCAGTATTTT.

J is TRBJ1-2 and V is TRBV5-1, with D unresolved. CDR1 and CDR2 (germline): SGHRS, YFSETQ. There are 15 residues in the CDR3. V dropped 0 bases and J dropped 5 bases, with 14 bases sitting between them. CDR3 region: CASSLALGNFYGYTF. CDR3 nucleotides: TGCGCCAGCAGCTTGGCCCTGGGCAACTTTTATGGCTACACCTTC. Full variable domain (rest looked up from reference TRBV5-1 and TRBJ1-2): KAGVTQTPRYLIKTRGQQVTLSCSPISGHRSVSWYQQTPGQGLQFLFEYFSETQRNKGNFPGRFSGRQFSNSRSEMNVSTLELGDSALYLCASSLALGNFYGYTFGSGTRLTVV.

The chain links TRBV7-9 to TRBJ1-2; D is unresolved. Germline CDR1 is SEHNR and CDR2 is FQNEAQ (reference sequence). The CDR3 has 12 residues. Trimming left V 1 base short and J 7 bases short, with 7 bases between. The CDR3 DNA is TGTGCCAGCAGCTTAGGGGCTGCTGGCTACACCTTC. It codes for CASSLGAAGYTF.

The chain joins TRBV5-1 to TRBJ1-4; 7 bases agree with TRBD1. The V gene's germline CDR1 is SGHRS and CDR2 YFSETQ. V shed 4 bases and J 8 bases; nucleotides not matched to a gene: 8. There are 14 residues in the CDR3. The CDR3 here is CASSHGQAGEKLFF. The CDR3 bases are TGCGCCAGCAGCCATGGACAGGCGGGGGAAAAACTGTTTTTT.

CDR3 in amino acids: CASSPLPRAGELFF. The CDR3 DNA follows: TGTGCCAGCAGCCCGCTGCCGCGGGCCGGGGAGCTGTTTTTT. The genes are TRBV2 and TRBJ2-2; D may be TRBD2 (5 bases). The germline CDR1 and CDR2 sequences are SNHLY and FYNNEI. This CDR3 spans 14 amino acids. V was pared by 6 bases and J by 6 bases, with 14 bases between.

The gene calls are TRBV6-6 and TRBJ1-2; D uncertain. V was trimmed by 8 bases and J by 4 bases, leaving 14 bases between them. This CDR3 is 13 amino acids long. CDR1 is MNHNY and CDR2 is SVGAGI in the germline V gene (reference sequence). The chain's CDR3 is CASGLQFSYGYTF. The CDR3 DNA sequence: TGTGCCAGCGGACTACAGTTCAGCTATGGCTACACCTTC.

Note on this clone: Other DNA sequences in the same sample also yield this CDR3. This chain joins TRBV30 and TRBJ1-5, with 9 nucleotides matching TRBD1. Germline V gene data show CDR1 as GTSNPN and CDR2 as SVGIG (reference sequence). V lost 2 bases to trimming and J lost 4 bases; unmatched junction nucleotides: 3. CDR3 length: 14 residues. DNA of the CDR3: TGTGCCTGGAGTTTAGGACAGGGGAATCAGCCCCAGCATTTT. This translates into CAWSLGQGNQPQHF.

This clone has only a few counts. The DNA of the CDR3 is TGTGCCAGCAGGTTCGAGAGGGAGCAGTACTTC. Its protein is CASRFEREQYF. The V gene is TRBV2, the J gene TRBJ2-7; D call uncertain. Germline V gene lookup returns CDR1 SNHLY and CDR2 FYNNEI. The length of the CDR3 is 11 residues. V was cut by 6 bases and J by 7 bases, with 10 bases left in between.

This clone was picked up a small number of times. The genes are TRBV28 and TRBJ2-1; a weak D match, TRBD1 (6 bases). The V gene lost 4 bases and the J gene lost 8 bases, with 9 bases spanning the gap. The CDR3 sequence is 12 residues long. Germline CDR1 reads MDHEN; CDR2 reads SYDVKM. CDR3 DNA: TGTGCCAGCAGTTACAGGGCTTATGAGCAGTTCTTC. It is translated as CASSYRAYEQFF.

V gene TRBV2 combines with J gene TRBJ1-5, with 9 bases lining up with TRBD1. The V gene's germline CDR1 is SNHLY and CDR2 FYNNEI. V gave up 6 bases and J gave up 6 bases; unmatched junction bases: 3. The CDR3 runs 13 residues. CDR3: CASRGQGSQPQHF. The CDR3 DNA is TGTGCCAGCAGAGGACAGGGGAGTCAGCCCCAGCATTTT.

This clone has just a few counts. The V call is TRBV18, the J call TRBJ1-1; 7 nucleotides match TRBD1. J lost 8 bases, V lost 0 bases, and 3 bases had no gene match. Germline CDR1 KGHSH, CDR2 LQKENI. The CDR3 is 13 amino acids. This chain's CDR3 is CASSPPGTEEAFF. In DNA form, the CDR3 reads TGTGCCAGCTCACCACCTGGGACAGAAGAAGCTTTCTTT.

A few counts support this clone. The rearrangement joins TRBV11-2 to TRBJ2-7; the D gene is possibly TRBD1 (6 bases). CDR3 length: 13 amino acids. The V and J ends lost 6 bases and 0 bases respectively, with 9 bases between them. The germline V gene encodes CDR1 SGHAT and CDR2 FQNNGV. The CDR3 sequence: CASRTGSSYEQYF. As DNA, the CDR3 is TGTGCCAGCAGAACAGGGAGCTCCTACGAGCAGTACTTC.

The chain has TRBV4-2 and TRBJ2-2; D is unresolved. The V gene's germline CDR1 is LGHNA and CDR2 YNFKEQ. The CDR3 is 17 amino acids. V was cut by 2 bases and J by 6 bases, with 19 bases left in between. This CDR3 reads CASSQSAKRQSSGELFF. The CDR3 nucleotides are TGTGCCAGCAGCCAATCGGCGAAGCGCCAGAGCTCCGGGGAGCTGTTTTTT.

The chain combines TRBV5-6 with TRBJ2-7, with D tentatively TRBD2 (5 bases). The germline CDR1 and CDR2 sequences are SGHDT and YYEEEE. The CDR3 loop spans 14 amino acids. With 0 bases removed from V and 5 bases from J, the gap between germline ends came to 12 bases. The DNA for the CDR3 is TGTGCCAGCAGCTTGGCCGGGAAACTCCACGAGCAGTACTTC. Encoded protein: CASSLAGKLHEQYF.

The J gene is TRBJ2-3, the V gene TRBV4-2; perhaps TRBD2 as D (5 bases). The CDR3 covers 15 residues. Germline CDR1 reads LGHNA; CDR2 reads YNFKEQ. Trimming took 1 base from V and 5 from J, leaving 13 bases between them. For the CDR3, the DNA is TGTGCCAGCAGCCAAGTGTTCGGTCGGGGAGATACGCAGTATTTT. Translated, it gives CASSQVFGRGDTQYF.

This clone came up a few times. J is TRBJ2-5 and V is TRBV18, with D uncertain. The CDR3 loop spans 14 amino acids. Looked up from germline, CDR1 is KGHSH and CDR2 is LQKENI. Between the trimmed V and J ends, which lost 2 bases and 2 bases, there was a span of 9 bases. CDR3 sequence reads: CASSPGQVQETQYF. The CDR3 DNA reads as TGTGCCAGCTCACCAGGGCAGGTACAAGAGACCCAGTACTTC.

This CDR3 is CASSHPTNSGSLPSYNEQFF. The CDR3, as DNA: TGCGCCAGCAGCCATCCCACAAATAGCGGGAGCCTACCTTCCTACAATGAGCAGTTCTTC. The chain recombines TRBV4-1 with TRBJ2-1, with 9 bases that match TRBD2. The germline V gene encodes CDR1 MGHRA and CDR2 YSYEKL. V lost 3 bases to trimming and J lost 1 base; unmatched junction nucleotides: 16. The CDR3 is made up of 20 amino acids.

V usage is TRBV11-3 and J usage is TRBJ2-1; 12 positions match TRBD2. This CDR3 has 15 residues. V trimming: 4 bases; J trimming: 7 bases; junction bases outside the gene matches: 5. CDR1 SGHNT and CDR2 YENEEA come from the germline V gene. CDR3 region: CASSSPGLAGNEQFF. CDR3 DNA: TGTGCCAGCAGCTCCCCCGGACTAGCGGGAAATGAGCAGTTCTTC. Using reference TRBV11-3 and TRBJ2-1 for the parts outside the CDR3, the full variable domain is EAGVVQSPRYKIIEKKQPVAFWCNPISGHNTLYWYLQNLGQGPELLIRYENEEAVDDSQLPKDRFSAERLKGVDSTLKIQPAELGDSAVYLCASSSPGLAGNEQFFGPGTRLTVL.

This chain connects TRBV2 to TRBJ2-1, with TRBD2 matching 9 bases. The junction had 8 bases not matched to a gene; V was cut back by 7 bases and J by 7 bases. The germline CDR1 and CDR2 sequences are SNHLY and FYNNEI. There are 14 residues in the CDR3. The CDR3 loop reads CASTMSGRRNEQFF. The DNA of the CDR3 is TGTGCCAGCACCATGAGCGGGAGGAGGAATGAGCAGTTCTTC.

This clone was seen only a few times. The same CDR3 is also encoded by other DNA sequences in this sample. The chain links TRBV5-4 to TRBJ1-1, with TRBD1 identical over 7 bases. After removal of 0 bases from V and 1 base from J, the junction contained 0 bases not matched to a gene. The CDR3 covers 14 residues. Germline V gene data show CDR1 as SGHNT and CDR2 as YYREEE (reference sequence). CDR3 in amino acids: CASSLDRGNTEAFF. CDR3 DNA sequence: TGTGCCAGCAGCTTGGACAGGGGGAACACTGAAGCTTTCTTT.

The rearrangement uses TRBV5-1 and TRBJ1-2, with D uncertain. The germline CDR1 and CDR2 sequences are SGHRS and YFSETQ. The CDR3 spans 13 residues. V gave up 4 bases and J gave up 2 bases, with 9 bases separating them. The CDR3 sequence: CASSAVQNYGYTF. The CDR3 DNA sequence: TGCGCCAGCAGCGCAGTACAGAACTATGGCTACACCTTC.

The chain has TRBV27 and TRBJ2-5, with 16 bases matching TRBD2. V was pared by 7 bases and J by 6 bases, with 2 bases of the junction left unmatched. The germline gives CDR1 MNHEY, CDR2 SMNVEV (reference sequence). The CDR3 sequence is 14 residues long. As DNA, the CDR3 is TGTGCCAGCAAGGGACTAGCGGGAGGGAAGACCCAGTACTTC. The encoded protein is CASKGLAGGKTQYF.

This clone was detected only a few times. The chain joins TRBV19 to TRBJ2-1, with 7 positions matching TRBD2. Trimming took 4 bases from V and 0 from J; bases not matched to a gene: 6. CDR1 and CDR2 from the germline V gene are LNHDA and SQIVND (reference sequence). The CDR3 sequence is 16 residues long. The CDR3 DNA follows: TGTGCCAGTAGTACAAGATTAGCGGGCTCCTACAATGAGCAGTTCTTC. It specifies CASSTRLAGSYNEQFF.